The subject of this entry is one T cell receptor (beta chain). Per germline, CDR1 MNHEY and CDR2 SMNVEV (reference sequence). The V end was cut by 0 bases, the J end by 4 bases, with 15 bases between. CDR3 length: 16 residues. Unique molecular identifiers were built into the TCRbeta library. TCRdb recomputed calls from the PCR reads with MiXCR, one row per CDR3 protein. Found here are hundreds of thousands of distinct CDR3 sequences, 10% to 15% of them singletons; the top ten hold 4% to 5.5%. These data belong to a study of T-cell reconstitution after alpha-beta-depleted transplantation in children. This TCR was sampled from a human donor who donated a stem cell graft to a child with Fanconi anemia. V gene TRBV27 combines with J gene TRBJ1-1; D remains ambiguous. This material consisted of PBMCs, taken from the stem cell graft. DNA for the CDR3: TGTGCCAGCAGTTTATCCACCCTCGGTCGGGTCACTGAAGCTTTCTTT. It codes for CASSLSTLGRVTEAFF.